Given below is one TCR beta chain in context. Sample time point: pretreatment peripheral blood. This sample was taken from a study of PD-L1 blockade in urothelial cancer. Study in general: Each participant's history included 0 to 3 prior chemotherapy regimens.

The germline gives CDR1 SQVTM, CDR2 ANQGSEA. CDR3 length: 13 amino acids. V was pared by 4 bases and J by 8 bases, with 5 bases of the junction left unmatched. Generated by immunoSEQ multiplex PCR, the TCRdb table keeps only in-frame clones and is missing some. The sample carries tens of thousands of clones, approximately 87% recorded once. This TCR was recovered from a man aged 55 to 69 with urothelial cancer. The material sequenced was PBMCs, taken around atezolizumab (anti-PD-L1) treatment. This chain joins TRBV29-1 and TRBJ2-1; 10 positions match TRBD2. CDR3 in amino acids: CSVGAGGPDEQFF. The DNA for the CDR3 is TGCAGCGTTGGAGCGGGAGGGCCGGATGAGCAGTTCTTC.